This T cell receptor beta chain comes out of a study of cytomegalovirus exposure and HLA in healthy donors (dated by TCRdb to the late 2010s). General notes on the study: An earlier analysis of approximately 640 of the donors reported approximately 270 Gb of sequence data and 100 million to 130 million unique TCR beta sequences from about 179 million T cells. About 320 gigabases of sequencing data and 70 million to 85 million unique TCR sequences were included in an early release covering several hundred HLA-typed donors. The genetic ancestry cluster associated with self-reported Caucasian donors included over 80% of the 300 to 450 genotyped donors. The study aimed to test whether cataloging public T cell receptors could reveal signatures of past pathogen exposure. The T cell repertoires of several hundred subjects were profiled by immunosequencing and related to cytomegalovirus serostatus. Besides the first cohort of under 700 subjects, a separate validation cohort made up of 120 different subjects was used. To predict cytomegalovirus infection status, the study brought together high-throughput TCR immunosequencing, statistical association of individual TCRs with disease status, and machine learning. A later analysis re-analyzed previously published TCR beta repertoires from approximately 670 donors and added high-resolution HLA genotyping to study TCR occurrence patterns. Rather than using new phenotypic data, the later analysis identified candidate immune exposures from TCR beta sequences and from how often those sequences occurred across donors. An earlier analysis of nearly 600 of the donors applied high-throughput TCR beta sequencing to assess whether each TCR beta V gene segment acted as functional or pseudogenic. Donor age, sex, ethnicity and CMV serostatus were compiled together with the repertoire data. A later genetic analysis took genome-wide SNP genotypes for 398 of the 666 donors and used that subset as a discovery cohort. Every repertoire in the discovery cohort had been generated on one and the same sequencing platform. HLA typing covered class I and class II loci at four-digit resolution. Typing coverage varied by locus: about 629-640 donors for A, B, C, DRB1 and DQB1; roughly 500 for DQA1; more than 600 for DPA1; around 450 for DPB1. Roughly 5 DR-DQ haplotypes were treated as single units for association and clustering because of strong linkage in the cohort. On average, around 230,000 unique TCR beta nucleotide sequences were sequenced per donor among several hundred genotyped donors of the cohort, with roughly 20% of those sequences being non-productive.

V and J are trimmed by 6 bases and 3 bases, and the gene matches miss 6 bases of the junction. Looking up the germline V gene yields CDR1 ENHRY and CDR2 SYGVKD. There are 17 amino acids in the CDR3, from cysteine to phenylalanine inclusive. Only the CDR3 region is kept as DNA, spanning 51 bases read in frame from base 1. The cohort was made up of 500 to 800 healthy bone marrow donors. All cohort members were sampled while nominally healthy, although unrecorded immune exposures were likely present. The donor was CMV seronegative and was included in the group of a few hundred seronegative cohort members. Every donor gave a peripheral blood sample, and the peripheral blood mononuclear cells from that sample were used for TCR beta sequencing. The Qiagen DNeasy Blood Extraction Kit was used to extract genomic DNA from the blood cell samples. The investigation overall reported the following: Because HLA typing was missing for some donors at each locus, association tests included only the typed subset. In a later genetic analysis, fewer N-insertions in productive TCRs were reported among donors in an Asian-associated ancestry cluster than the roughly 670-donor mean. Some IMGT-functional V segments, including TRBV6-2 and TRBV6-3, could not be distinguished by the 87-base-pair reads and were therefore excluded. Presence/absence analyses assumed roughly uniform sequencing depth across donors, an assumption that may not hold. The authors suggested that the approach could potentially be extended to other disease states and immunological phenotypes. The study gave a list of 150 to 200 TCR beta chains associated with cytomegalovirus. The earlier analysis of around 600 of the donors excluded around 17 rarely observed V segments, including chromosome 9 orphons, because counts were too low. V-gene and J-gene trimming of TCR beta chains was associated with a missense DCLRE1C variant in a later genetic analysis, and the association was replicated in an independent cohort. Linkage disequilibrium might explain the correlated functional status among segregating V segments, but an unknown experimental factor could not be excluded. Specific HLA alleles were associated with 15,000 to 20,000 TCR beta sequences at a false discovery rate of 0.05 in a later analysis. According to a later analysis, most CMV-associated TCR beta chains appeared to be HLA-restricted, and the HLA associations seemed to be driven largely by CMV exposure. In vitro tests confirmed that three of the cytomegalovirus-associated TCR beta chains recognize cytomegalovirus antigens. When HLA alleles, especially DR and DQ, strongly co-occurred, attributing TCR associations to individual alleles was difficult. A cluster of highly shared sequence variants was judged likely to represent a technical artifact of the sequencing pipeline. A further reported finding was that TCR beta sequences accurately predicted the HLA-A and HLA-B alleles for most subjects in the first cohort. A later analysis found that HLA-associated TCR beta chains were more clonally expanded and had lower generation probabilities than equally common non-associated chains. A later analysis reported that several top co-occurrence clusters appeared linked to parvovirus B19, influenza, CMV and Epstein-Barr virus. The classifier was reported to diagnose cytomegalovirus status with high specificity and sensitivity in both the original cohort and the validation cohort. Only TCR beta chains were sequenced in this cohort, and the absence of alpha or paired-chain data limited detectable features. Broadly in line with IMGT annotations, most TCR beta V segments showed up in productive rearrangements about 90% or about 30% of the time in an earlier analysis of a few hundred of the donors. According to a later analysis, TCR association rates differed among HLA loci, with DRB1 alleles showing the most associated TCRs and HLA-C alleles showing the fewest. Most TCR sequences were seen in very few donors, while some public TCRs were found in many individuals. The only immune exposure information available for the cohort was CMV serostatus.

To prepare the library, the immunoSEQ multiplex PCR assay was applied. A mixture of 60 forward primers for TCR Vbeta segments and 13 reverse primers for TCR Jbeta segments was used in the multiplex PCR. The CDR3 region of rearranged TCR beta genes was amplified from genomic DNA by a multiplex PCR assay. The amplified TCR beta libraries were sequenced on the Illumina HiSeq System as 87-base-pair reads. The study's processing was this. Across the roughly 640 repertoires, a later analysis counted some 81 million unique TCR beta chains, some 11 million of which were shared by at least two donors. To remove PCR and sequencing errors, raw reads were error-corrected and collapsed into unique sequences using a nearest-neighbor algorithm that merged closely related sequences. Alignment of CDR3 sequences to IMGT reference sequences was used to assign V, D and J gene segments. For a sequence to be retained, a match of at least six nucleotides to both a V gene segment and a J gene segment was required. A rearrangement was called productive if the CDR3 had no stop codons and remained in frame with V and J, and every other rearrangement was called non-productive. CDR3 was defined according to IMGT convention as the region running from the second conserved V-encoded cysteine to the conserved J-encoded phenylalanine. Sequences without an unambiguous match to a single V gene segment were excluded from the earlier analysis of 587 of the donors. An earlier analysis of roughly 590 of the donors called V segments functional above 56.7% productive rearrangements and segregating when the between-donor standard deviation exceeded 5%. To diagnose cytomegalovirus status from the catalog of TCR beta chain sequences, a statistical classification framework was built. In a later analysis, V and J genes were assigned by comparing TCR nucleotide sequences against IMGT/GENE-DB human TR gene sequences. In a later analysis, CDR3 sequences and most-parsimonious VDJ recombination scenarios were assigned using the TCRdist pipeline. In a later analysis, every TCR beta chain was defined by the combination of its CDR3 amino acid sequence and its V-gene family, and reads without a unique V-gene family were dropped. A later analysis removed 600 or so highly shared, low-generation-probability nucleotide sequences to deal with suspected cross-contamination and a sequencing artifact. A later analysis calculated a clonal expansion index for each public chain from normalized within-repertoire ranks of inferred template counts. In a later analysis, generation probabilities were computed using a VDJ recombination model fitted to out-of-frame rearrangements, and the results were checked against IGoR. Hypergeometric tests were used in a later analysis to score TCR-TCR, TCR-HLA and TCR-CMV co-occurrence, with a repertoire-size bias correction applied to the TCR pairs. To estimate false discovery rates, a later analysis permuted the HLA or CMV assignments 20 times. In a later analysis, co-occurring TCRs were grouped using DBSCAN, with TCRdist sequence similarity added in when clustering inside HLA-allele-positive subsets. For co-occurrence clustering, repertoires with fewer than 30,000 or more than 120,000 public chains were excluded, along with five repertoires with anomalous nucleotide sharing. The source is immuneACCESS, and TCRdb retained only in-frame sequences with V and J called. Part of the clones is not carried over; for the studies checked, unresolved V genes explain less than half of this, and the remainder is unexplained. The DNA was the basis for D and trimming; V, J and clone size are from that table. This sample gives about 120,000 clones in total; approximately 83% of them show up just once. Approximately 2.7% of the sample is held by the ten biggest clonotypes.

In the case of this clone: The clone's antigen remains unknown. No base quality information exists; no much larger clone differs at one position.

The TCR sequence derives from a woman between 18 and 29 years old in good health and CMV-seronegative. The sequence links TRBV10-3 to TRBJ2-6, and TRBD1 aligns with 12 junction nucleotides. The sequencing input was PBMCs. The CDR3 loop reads CAISQGQGAGGANVLTF. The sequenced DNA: TGTGCCATCAGCCAGGGACAGGGGGCAGGTGGGGCCAACGTCCTGACTTTC.